This TCR beta chain was observed in a study of cytomegalovirus exposure and HLA in healthy donors. For the study at large: Around 81% of more than 300 genotyped donors fell in the Caucasian-associated ancestry cluster.

With 60 Vbeta and 13 Jbeta primers, the PCR was carried out. Clones were sequenced by immunoSEQ multiplex PCR, and TCRdb holds only the in-frame ones, with some missing. The sample lists some 150,000 clones; around 79% were seen once. Per germline, CDR1 LGHNA and CDR2 YSLEER. This CDR3 region has 15 residues. Trimming removed 1 base from V and 6 bases from J, with 15 bases in between. This TCR was recovered from a man aged 30 to 39 in good health and CMV-seropositive. Sequencing input: PBMCs. V usage is TRBV4-3 and J usage is TRBJ1-2; D is unresolved. CDR3 bases: TGCGCCAGCAGCCAAGTTATACTAGGCCGCGATGGCTACACCTTC. This sequence encodes CASSQVILGRDGYTF.